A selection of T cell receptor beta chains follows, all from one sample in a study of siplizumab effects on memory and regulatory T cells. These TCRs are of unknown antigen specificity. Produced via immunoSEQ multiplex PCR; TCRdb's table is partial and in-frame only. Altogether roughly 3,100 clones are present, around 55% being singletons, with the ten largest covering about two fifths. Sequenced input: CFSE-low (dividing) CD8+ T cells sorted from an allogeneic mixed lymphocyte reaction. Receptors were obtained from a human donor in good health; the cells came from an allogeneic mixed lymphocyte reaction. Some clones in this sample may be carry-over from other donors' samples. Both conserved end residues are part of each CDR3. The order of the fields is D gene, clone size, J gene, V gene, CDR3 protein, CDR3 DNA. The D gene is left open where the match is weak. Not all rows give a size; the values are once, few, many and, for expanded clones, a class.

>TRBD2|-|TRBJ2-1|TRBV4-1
CASSLTPGGYYNEQFF
TGCGCCAGCAGCTTAACCCCGGGGGGTTACTACAATGAGCAGTTCTTC
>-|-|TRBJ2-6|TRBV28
CASSLISQAGANVLTF
TGTGCCAGCAGTTTAATTAGTCAGGCTGGGGCCAACGTCCTGACTTTC
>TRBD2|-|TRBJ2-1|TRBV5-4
CASSLLPSGGDEQFF
TGTGCCAGCAGCTTACTCCCTAGCGGGGGCGATGAGCAGTTCTTC
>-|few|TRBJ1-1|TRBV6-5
CASSYARVNTEAFF
TGTGCCAGCAGTTACGCCAGGGTGAACACTGAAGCTTTCTTT
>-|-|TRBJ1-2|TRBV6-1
CASSDLARVNYGYTF
TGTGCCAGCAGTGATTTGGCCAGGGTTAACTATGGCTACACCTTC
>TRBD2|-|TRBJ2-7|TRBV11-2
CASSPREGGPSDEQYF
TGTGCCAGCAGCCCCCGGGAGGGAGGGCCATCGGACGAGCAGTACTTC
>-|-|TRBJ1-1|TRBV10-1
CASSNRRTVNTEAFF
TGCGCCAGCAGTAACCGCAGGACGGTGAACACTGAAGCTTTCTTT
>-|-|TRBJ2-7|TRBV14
CASSQGVGAGYFHEQYF
TGTGCCAGCAGCCAAGGGGTCGGGGCAGGGTACTTTCACGAGCAGTACTTC
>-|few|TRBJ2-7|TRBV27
CASGNYEQYF
TGTGCCAGTGGGAACTACGAGCAGTACTTC
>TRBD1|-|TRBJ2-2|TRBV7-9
CASSPGTDPYGELFF
TGTGCCAGCAGCCCCGGGACAGACCCATACGGGGAGCTGTTTTTT
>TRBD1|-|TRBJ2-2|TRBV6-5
CASSYTGGTGELFF
TGTGCCAGCAGTTATACAGGGGGCACCGGGGAGCTGTTTTTT
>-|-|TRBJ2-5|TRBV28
CASSPMGAQETQYF
TGTGCCAGCAGCCCAATGGGGGCCCAAGAGACCCAGTACTTC
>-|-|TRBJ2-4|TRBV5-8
CASSPGQVRNIQYF
TGTGCCAGCAGCCCCGGGCAGGTGAGAAACATTCAGTACTTC
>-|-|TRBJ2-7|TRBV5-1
CASRGINEQYF
TGCGCCAGCAGAGGCATCAACGAGCAGTACTTC
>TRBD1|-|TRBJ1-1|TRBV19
CASSETGATEAFF
TGTGCCAGTAGCGAGACAGGGGCAACTGAAGCTTTCTTT
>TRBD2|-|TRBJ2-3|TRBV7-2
CASSPRTSGGLTDTQYF
TGTGCCAGCAGCCCTCGGACTAGCGGGGGGCTCACAGATACGCAGTATTTT
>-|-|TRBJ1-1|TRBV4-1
CASSQDLGNTEAFF
TGCGCCAGCAGCCAAGATTTGGGGAACACTGAAGCTTTCTTT
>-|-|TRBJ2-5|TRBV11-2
CASSLGRGGQTQYF
TGTGCCAGCAGCTTGGGTAGGGGAGGACAGACCCAGTACTTC
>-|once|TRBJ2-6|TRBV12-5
CASGFPSGANVLTF
TGTGCTAGTGGCTTTCCTAGTGGGGCCAACGTCCTGACTTTC
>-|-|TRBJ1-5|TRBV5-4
CASSLYGGNQPQHF
TGTGCCAGCAGCTTGTACGGTGGCAATCAGCCCCAGCATTTT
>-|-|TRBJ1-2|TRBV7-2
CASSLPDSFNEGGIYGYTF
TGTGCCAGCAGCTTACCGGACAGTTTCAACGAGGGGGGCATTTATGGCTACACCTTC
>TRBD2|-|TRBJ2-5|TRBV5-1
CASSLRLAGMETQYF
TGCGCCAGCAGCTTGCGACTAGCGGGGATGGAGACCCAGTACTTC
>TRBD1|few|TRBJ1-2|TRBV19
CASSILGTGPYGYTF
TGTGCCAGTAGTATTCTCGGGACAGGGCCATACGGCTACACCTTC
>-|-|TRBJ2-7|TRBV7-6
CASSPLTEAYEQYF
TGTGCCAGCAGCCCCCTGACAGAAGCCTACGAGCAGTACTTC
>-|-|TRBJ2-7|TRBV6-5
CASSISYEQYF
TGTGCCAGCAGTATTAGCTACGAGCAGTACTTC
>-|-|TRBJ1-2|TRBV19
CASSIGVGAYGYTF
TGTGCCAGTAGTATAGGGGTTGGGGCTTATGGCTACACCTTC